A selection of T cell receptor beta chains follows, all from one sample in a study of shared clonotypes between healthy human individuals. This table comes from immunoSEQ multiplex PCR, and its TCRdb copy is limited to in-frame clones, with some not included. This sample has approximately 1.5 million clones, with nearly 99% found just once. What was sequenced was naive CD4+ T cells sorted from blood. All receptors derive from a man between 25 and 39 years old in good health. CDR3s include the opening cysteine and the closing phenylalanine or tryptophan. Fields, in order: J gene, clone size, V gene, D gene, CDR3 protein, CDR3 DNA. A D gene is named only where the DNA matches it firmly. Only some rows state a clone size, as once, few, many or a class for expanded clones.

j_call: TRBJ1-1; clone_size: once; v_call: TRBV5-1; d_call: .; cdr3_aa: CASSLGDERERAFF; cdr3_nt: TGCGCCAGCAGCTTAGGAGACGAACGAGAACGGGCTTTCTTT
j_call: TRBJ2-1; clone_size: .; v_call: TRBV19; d_call: .; cdr3_aa: CASSIPPHNEQFF; cdr3_nt: TGTGCCAGTAGTATCCCTCCCCACAATGAGCAGTTCTTC
j_call: TRBJ2-1; clone_size: .; v_call: TRBV18; d_call: TRBD2; cdr3_aa: CASSPLAGRENEQFF; cdr3_nt: TGTGCCAGCTCACCCTTAGCGGGACGGGAGAATGAGCAGTTCTTC
j_call: TRBJ2-5; clone_size: .; v_call: TRBV7-9; d_call: .; cdr3_aa: CASSLTLKDKSQETQYF; cdr3_nt: TGTGCCAGCAGCTTAACGTTGAAAGATAAAAGCCAAGAGACCCAGTACTTC
j_call: TRBJ2-1; clone_size: .; v_call: TRBV11-2; d_call: TRBD2; cdr3_aa: CASSLGLAGYNEQFF; cdr3_nt: TGTGCCAGCAGCTTAGGGCTAGCGGGGTACAATGAGCAGTTCTTC
j_call: TRBJ1-3; clone_size: .; v_call: TRBV10-1; d_call: .; cdr3_aa: CARGGPGSSGNTIYF; cdr3_nt: TGCGCCAGAGGTGGCCCGGGGAGCTCTGGAAACACCATATATTTT
j_call: TRBJ2-3; clone_size: once; v_call: TRBV30; d_call: .; cdr3_aa: CAWSILTDTQYF; cdr3_nt: TGTGCCTGGAGTATCCTCACAGATACGCAGTATTTT
j_call: TRBJ2-1; clone_size: .; v_call: TRBV9; d_call: TRBD2; cdr3_aa: CASSVGGTSGRNEQFF; cdr3_nt: TGTGCCAGCAGCGTAGGCGGGACTAGCGGGAGGAATGAGCAGTTCTTC
j_call: TRBJ2-2; clone_size: .; v_call: TRBV7-6; d_call: TRBD1; cdr3_aa: CASSLFDDRDSNTGELFF; cdr3_nt: TGTGCCAGCAGCTTATTCGATGACAGGGATTCGAACACCGGGGAGCTGTTTTTT
j_call: TRBJ2-1; clone_size: once; v_call: TRBV9; d_call: .; cdr3_aa: CASSVAGLTEQFF; cdr3_nt: TGTGCCAGCAGCGTAGCTGGGCTTACGGAGCAGTTCTTC
j_call: TRBJ2-1; clone_size: .; v_call: TRBV19; d_call: TRBD2; cdr3_aa: CASSTGLAVYNEQFF; cdr3_nt: TGTGCCAGTAGTACGGGACTAGCGGTATACAATGAGCAGTTCTTC
j_call: TRBJ2-7; clone_size: .; v_call: TRBV9; d_call: TRBD2; cdr3_aa: CASSLGTSGRGGEQYF; cdr3_nt: TGTGCCAGCAGCCTGGGGACTAGCGGGAGAGGTGGCGAGCAGTACTTC
j_call: TRBJ2-2; clone_size: .; v_call: TRBV6-5; d_call: TRBD2; cdr3_aa: CASSYGLAGGGELFF; cdr3_nt: TGTGCCAGCAGTTACGGACTAGCGGGAGGTGGGGAGCTGTTTTTT
j_call: TRBJ2-3; clone_size: .; v_call: TRBV15; d_call: .; cdr3_aa: CATSRALDTQYF; cdr3_nt: TGTGCCACCAGCAGAGCGCTAGATACGCAGTATTTT
j_call: TRBJ2-7; clone_size: .; v_call: TRBV5-1; d_call: TRBD2; cdr3_aa: CASSLEAGASYEQYF; cdr3_nt: TGCGCCAGCAGCTTGGAGGCGGGAGCCTCCTACGAGCAGTACTTC
j_call: TRBJ1-1; clone_size: .; v_call: TRBV6-5; d_call: TRBD1; cdr3_aa: CASRNRGGLNTEAFF; cdr3_nt: TGTGCCAGCAGGAACAGGGGCGGGCTGAACACTGAAGCTTTCTTT
j_call: TRBJ2-3; clone_size: .; v_call: TRBV10-2; d_call: .; cdr3_aa: CASTGVHSTDTQYF; cdr3_nt: TGCGCCAGCACCGGAGTGCACAGCACAGATACGCAGTATTTT
j_call: TRBJ2-7; clone_size: .; v_call: TRBV11-2; d_call: .; cdr3_aa: CASSSRRGAYEQYF; cdr3_nt: TGTGCCAGCAGCTCCAGGAGGGGTGCCTACGAGCAGTACTTC
j_call: TRBJ2-7; clone_size: .; v_call: TRBV7-3; d_call: .; cdr3_aa: CASSLTPGLGYEQYF; cdr3_nt: TGTGCCAGCAGCTTAACTCCGGGATTGGGTTACGAGCAGTACTTC
j_call: TRBJ2-4; clone_size: .; v_call: TRBV15; d_call: .; cdr3_aa: CATSRDRGDIKNIQYF; cdr3_nt: TGTGCCACCAGCAGAGATCGCGGGGACATCAAAAACATTCAGTACTTC
j_call: TRBJ2-7; clone_size: .; v_call: TRBV19; d_call: TRBD2; cdr3_aa: CASSNAGDTYEQYF; cdr3_nt: TGTGCCAGTAGTAATGCGGGAGACACCTACGAGCAGTACTTC
j_call: TRBJ2-1; clone_size: .; v_call: TRBV27; d_call: .; cdr3_aa: CASSLQRSNEQFF; cdr3_nt: TGTGCCAGCAGTTTACAACGTAGCAATGAGCAGTTCTTC
j_call: TRBJ1-4; clone_size: once; v_call: TRBV9; d_call: .; cdr3_aa: CASSVNPGRNEKLFF; cdr3_nt: TGTGCCAGCAGCGTCAATCCGGGGCGTAATGAAAAACTGTTTTTT
j_call: TRBJ2-1; clone_size: .; v_call: TRBV6-6; d_call: .; cdr3_aa: CASSYSDGEQFF; cdr3_nt: TGTGCCAGCAGTTACTCCGATGGTGAGCAGTTCTTC
j_call: TRBJ2-7; clone_size: .; v_call: TRBV28; d_call: TRBD2; cdr3_aa: CASSFASGTYEQYF; cdr3_nt: TGTGCCAGCAGTTTTGCTAGCGGCACCTACGAGCAGTACTTC
j_call: TRBJ2-5; clone_size: .; v_call: TRBV7-8; d_call: TRBD2; cdr3_aa: CASSLIGSSGSRLTQYF; cdr3_nt: TGTGCCAGCAGCTTAATTGGGTCTAGCGGGAGCCGGCTGACCCAGTACTTC
j_call: TRBJ2-3; clone_size: .; v_call: TRBV19; d_call: .; cdr3_aa: CASSTTGPWQYF; cdr3_nt: TGTGCCAGTAGTACGACAGGCCCCTGGCAGTATTTT
j_call: TRBJ1-2; clone_size: .; v_call: TRBV9; d_call: .; cdr3_aa: CASSALTPAGYTF; cdr3_nt: TGTGCCAGCAGCGCCTTGACACCTGCGGGCTACACCTTC